Listed below are T cell receptor beta chains from one sample, sequenced in a study of T cell repertoires in cytomegalovirus infection. Each CDR3 protein gets one entry after TCRdb re-called the reads with MiXCR. The sample carries 250,000 or so distinct CDR3 sequences, more than 15% recorded once. Material for sequencing was CD8+ T cells from PBMCs. These receptors were collected from a human donor in good health (CMV status not recorded). Some clones in this sample may be carry-over from other donors' samples. Each CDR3 is given with its conserved first and last residue. A D gene is named only where the DNA matches it firmly.

v_call | d_call | cdr3_aa
TRBV6-4 | - | CASSDSVGAGEQFF
TRBV2 | - | CASSEEGTSYDEQYF
TRBV28 | - | CASSLSESGLTAYEQYF
TRBV4-1 | - | CATFSWPYGYTF
TRBV5-5 | TRBD2 | CASSTGTSGGETQYF
TRBV2 | - | CASSEPAVNEQFF
TRBV7-8 | TRBD1 | CASSLDQGDDGYTF
TRBV12-3/TRBV12-4 | - | CASRLRSNSNQPQHF
TRBV7-6 | - | CASSSRGGAYEQYF
TRBV6-6 | TRBD2 | CASSYATDGGGSTDTQYF
TRBV12-3/TRBV12-4 | - | CASRTGTNTEAFF
TRBV7-9 | - | CASSPPGGAANTGELFF
TRBV5-1 | - | CASSLPSQGLNYGYTF
TRBV5-5 | - | CASSFWRDSNQPQHF
TRBV7-8 | - | CASSFTPLGDFRRHNEQFF
TRBV11-2 | TRBD1 | CASSSGTESYEQYF
TRBV29-1 | - | CSVVPTGTGELFF
TRBV27 | TRBD2 | CATWAVAGGTDTQYF
TRBV7-2 | - | CASSEAGEETQYF
TRBV5-4 | - | CASRGQGSNTGELFF
TRBV12-3/TRBV12-4 | - | CASRGTGASYEQYF
TRBV2 | TRBD1 | CASGWVRGTGANNEQFF
TRBV7-9 | - | CASRSQNGGNTIYF
TRBV6-2/TRBV6-3 | - | CASSYLRSNQPQHF
TRBV7-2 | TRBD2 | CASSIFPPGLAVDTQYF
TRBV5-4 | TRBD1 | CASSSTTGQGNTGELFF
TRBV11-2 | TRBD1 | CASSLSGWTGGDYGYTF